Shown below are 19 T cell receptor beta chains from a single sample sequenced in a study of T cell repertoires in cytomegalovirus infection. TCRdb used MiXCR to reprocess the reads, holding one entry per CDR3 protein. The table shows under 200,000 distinct CDR3 sequences, with less than 9.5% occurring only once. Material for sequencing was PBMCs. Source of these receptors: a human donor in good health (CMV status not recorded). Some clones in this sample may be carry-over from other donors' samples.

This clonotype has just one count. A much larger clone is a single base away; this may be a read error. This rearrangement joins TRBV28 to TRBJ1-5; unclear D gene. Germline-derived CDR1 and CDR2 are MDHEN and SYDVKM. V shed 3 bases and J shed 8 bases, with 5 bases lying between them. The length of the CDR3 is 11 residues. The CDR3 loop is CASSLNEPQHF. CDR3 nucleotides: TGTGCCAGCAGTTTGAATGAGCCCCAGCATTTT.

The chain recombines TRBV19 with TRBJ2-5, with 12 bases lining up with TRBD2. The CDR3 runs 15 residues. The germline V gene encodes CDR1 LNHDA and CDR2 SQIVND (reference sequence). Germline trimming cut 8 bases from V and 7 bases from J; bases unmatched to any gene: 11. CDR3 residues: CASAILAGGPGTQYF. The CDR3 DNA reads as TGTGCCAGTGCAATTCTAGCGGGGGGGCCGGGGACCCAGTACTTC.

The V and J genes are TRBV7-9 and TRBJ1-1; TRBD1 agrees at 8 bases. There are 14 residues in the CDR3. J lost 5 bases, V lost 5 bases, and 7 bases had no gene match. Germline lookup yields CDR1 SEHNR and CDR2 FQNEAQ (reference sequence). In DNA, the CDR3 is TGTGCCAGCAGCGCCCCGCAGGGGGCAACTGAAGCTTTCTTT. This translates into CASSAPQGATEAFF.

This clonotype was detected ten times or more. The chain employs TRBV6-2 or TRBV6-3 and TRBJ2-1, with a possible D match to TRBD2 (6 bases). The CDR3 extends over 14 amino acids. Germline values: CDR1 MNHEY, CDR2 SVGEGT. The V end lost 4 bases, the J end lost 7 bases, and 14 bases lay between the germline ends. The DNA for the CDR3 is TGTGCCAGCAGTTTTACGGGAGCACGGAATGAGCAGTTCTTC. It encodes CASSFTGARNEQFF.

The V and J genes are TRBV29-1 and TRBJ2-1, with 13 bases lining up with TRBD2. Germline CDR1 SQVTM, CDR2 ANQGSEA. The CDR3 runs to 16 residues. V trimming: 5 bases; J trimming: 6 bases; junction bases outside the gene matches: 10. The DNA of the CDR3 is TGCAGCGTTTTGACTAGCGGGAGGACCACTTCCAATGAGCAGTTCTTC. Residues: CSVLTSGRTTSNEQFF.

This clonotype has a count of ten or more. The CDR3 reads CASSLSRTGPLAKNIQYF. The CDR3 bases are TGTGCCAGCAGCTTAAGCCGGACAGGCCCCTTAGCCAAAAACATTCAGTACTTC. V gene TRBV7-2 combines with J gene TRBJ2-4, with TRBD1 matching over 7 bases. The CDR3 contains 18 residues. Trimming at V came to 2 bases and at J to 0 bases, leaving 10 bases not matched to a gene. Germline-derived CDR1 and CDR2 are SGHTA and FQGNSA.

The table lists this clonotype with a count of one. The genes are TRBV7-9 and TRBJ1-6; 10 nucleotides align to TRBD1. CDR1 and CDR2 (germline): SEHNR, FQNEAQ (reference sequence). The CDR3 totals 16 residues. The junction had 12 bases not matched to a gene; V was cut back by 7 bases and J by 9 bases. The CDR3 DNA reads TGTGCCAGCACGCACGATAGACAGGGGGCAGGTTCACCCCTCCACTTT. Translation gives CASTHDRQGAGSPLHF.

This clonotype was recorded many times. In nucleotides, the CDR3 is TGTGCCAGCAGCTTCGCTGGGGCCAACGTCCTGACTTTC. Its translation: CASSFAGANVLTF. This rearrangement joins TRBV7-8 to TRBJ2-6; unclear D gene. V gave up 3 bases and J gave up 2 bases, with 2 bases separating them. This CDR3 is 13 amino acids long. Germline-derived CDR1 and CDR2 are SGHVS and FQNEAQ.

In its sample, this clonotype was seen a few times. The chain is built from TRBV12-3 or TRBV12-4 and TRBJ1-5; no definite D call. The CDR3 loop spans 13 amino acids. Between the trimmed V and J ends, which lost 3 bases and 4 bases, there was a span of 7 bases. CDR3 DNA: TGTGCCAGCAGTTTTCAGTGGAATCAGCCCCAGCATTTT. Its protein product is CASSFQWNQPQHF.

The gene calls are TRBV7-2 and TRBJ2-5, with D unresolved. Trimming took off 2 bases at V and 2 bases at J, with 9 bases between the two ends. Germline V gene data show CDR1 as SGHTA and CDR2 as FQGNSA. The CDR3 sequence is 14 residues long. CDR3 bases: TGTGCCAGCAGCTTAATTGTGGGTCAAGAGACCCAGTACTTC. Encoded protein: CASSLIVGQETQYF.

This clonotype was picked up many times. CDR3 residues: CASSFQRSGNPYEQYF. In DNA, the CDR3 is TGTGCCAGCAGCTTCCAACGAAGCGGCAACCCCTACGAGCAGTACTTC. J is TRBJ2-7 and V is TRBV7-9, with a tentative D call TRBD2 (5 bases). Germline V CDR1 and CDR2: SEHNR, FQNEAQ (reference sequence). V shed 3 bases and J shed 2 bases, with 17 bases lying between them. There are 16 residues in the CDR3.

In this sample, this clonotype turned up many times. V and J are TRBV27 and TRBJ1-1; D is perhaps TRBD1 (5 bases). The germline V gene has CDR1 MNHEY and CDR2 SMNVEV (reference sequence). V lost 7 bases and J 0 bases, leaving 12 bases between the germline ends. The CDR3 runs 14 residues. The CDR3 loop reads CASKGVDLNTEAFF. The CDR3 DNA sequence: TGTGCCAGCAAAGGGGTGGATTTGAACACTGAAGCTTTCTTT.

This clonotype appeared many times. The chain links TRBV19 to TRBJ2-1, with D perhaps TRBD2 (6 bases). The length of the CDR3 is 15 residues. The V end lost 6 bases, the J end lost 2 bases, and 14 bases lay between the germline ends. Per the germline V gene, CDR1 is LNHDA and CDR2 is SQIVND (reference sequence). CDR3 amino acids: CASRLRDSAYNEQFF. Here the CDR3 DNA reads TGTGCCAGTAGGCTCCGGGACTCCGCCTACAATGAGCAGTTCTTC.

The gene calls are TRBV18 and TRBJ2-1; perhaps TRBD2 as D (6 bases). V dropped 5 bases and J dropped 8 bases, with 10 bases sitting between them. The length of the CDR3 is 12 residues. Per the germline V gene, CDR1 is KGHSH and CDR2 is LQKENI. The CDR3: CASSGGVDEQFF. CDR3 nucleotide sequence: TGTGCCAGCTCAGGCGGGGTCGATGAGCAGTTCTTC.

This clonotype came up a few times. The chain couples TRBV28 to TRBJ2-4; D is perhaps TRBD1 or TRBD2 (5 bases each). With 6 bases removed from V and 0 bases from J, the gap between germline ends came to 18 bases. In germline, CDR1 is MDHEN, CDR2 SYDVKM. This CDR3 is built from 17 residues. The CDR3 sequence: CASRSTRDDLAKNIQYF. CDR3 DNA: TGTGCCAGCAGAAGTACCCGGGACGACCTAGCCAAAAACATTCAGTACTTC.

The chain joins TRBV12-3 or TRBV12-4 to TRBJ1-1, with a tentative D call TRBD1 (5 bases). V was trimmed by 6 bases and J by 3 bases, leaving 17 bases between them. This CDR3 spans 15 amino acids. CDR3 sequence reads: CASSWGTGGYTEAFF. The CDR3, as DNA: TGTGCCAGCAGCTGGGGGACGGGAGGATACACTGAAGCTTTCTTT.

Notes on this clonotype: The CDR3 does not close with the conserved phenylalanine or tryptophan, likely indicating a read error. V gene TRBV12-5 combines with J gene TRBJ2-1; 9 bases line up with TRBD2. There are 13 residues in the CDR3. The germline gives CDR1 LGHNT, CDR2 FRNRAP. The J segment lost 12 bases and the V segment lost 1 base, leaving 4 bases of the junction unmatched. This CDR3 is CASGLGTSDVQFL. In nucleotides, the CDR3 is TGTGCTAGTGGTTTGGGGACTAGCGACGTGCAGTTCTTA.

This clonotype was seen once. A much larger clonotype is one base distant, so this may be a read error. The chain employs TRBV7-3 and TRBJ2-3; D is undetermined. This CDR3 is 13 amino acids long. Germline V CDR1 and CDR2: SGHTA, FQGTGA. With 6 bases removed from V and 1 base from J, the gap between germline ends came to 8 bases. In DNA form, the CDR3 reads TGTGCCAGCAGACCCGTGGGCACAGATACGCAGTATTTT. This gives the protein CASRPVGTDTQYF.

This clonotype was recorded at least ten times. The V and J genes are TRBV7-8 and TRBJ2-5; D possibly corresponds to TRBD1 (5 bases). Looked up from germline, CDR1 is SGHVS and CDR2 is FQNEAQ. The ends were cut back, 2 bases at V and 3 bases at J, with 19 bases in the middle. The CDR3 loop spans 17 amino acids. The CDR3 reads CASSLILGVQQEETQYF. The CDR3 DNA reads as TGTGCCAGCAGCTTAATCTTAGGGGTACAACAAGAAGAGACCCAGTACTTC.